These T cell receptor beta chains were read from a single sample in a study of OX40 agonist ivuxolimab in advanced cancers. Sequencing used immunoSEQ multiplex PCR; TCRdb keeps in-frame clones, though not all of them. The table lists tens of thousands of clones, 87% of them singletons. The material sequenced was CD4+ or CD8+ T cells sorted from blood, taken in a trial of the OX40 agonist ivuxolimab. Source of these receptors: an adult with an advanced solid tumor such as melanoma, head and neck, liver or kidney cancer. CDR3s include the opening cysteine and the closing phenylalanine or tryptophan. The D gene is left open where the match is weak. Size tells how often a clone was seen (once, few, many) or the class of an expanded clone, and some rows leave it out.

D | J | size | V | DNA | CDR3
. | TRBJ2-1 | . | TRBV5-4 | TGTGCCAGCAGCTTGGATATGTCTAGCCGTCCGGGTGAGCAGTTCTTC | CASSLDMSSRPGEQFF
. | TRBJ1-5 | . | TRBV6-1 | TGTGCCAGCAGTAAAACACGAGGAAGCAATCAGCCCCAGCATTTT | CASSKTRGSNQPQHF
TRBD1 | TRBJ1-4 | . | TRBV7-2 | TGTGCCAGCAGCTTAGTCAGGGGGCGCGGTGAAAAACTGTTTTTT | CASSLVRGRGEKLFF
TRBD2 | TRBJ2-1 | few | TRBV7-3 | TGTGCCAGCAGCCCCCAGGGAGCGGGAACCTACAATGAGCAGTTCTTC | CASSPQGAGTYNEQFF
. | TRBJ1-5 | . | TRBV7-8 | TGTGCCAGCAGCTTAAAAGGGGACCAGCCCCAGCATTTT | CASSLKGDQPQHF
. | TRBJ2-7 | . | TRBV5-4 | TGTGCCAGCAGCTTGACCCTGGGAAGGGAGCACGAGCAGTACTTC | CASSLTLGREHEQYF
TRBD2 | TRBJ2-1 | . | TRBV7-8 | TGTGCCAGCAGCCCGTGGCTAGCGGGGTCTAATGAGCAGTTCTTC | CASSPWLAGSNEQFF
TRBD2 | TRBJ2-3 | . | TRBV28 | TGTGCCAGCAGTTTTCTAGCGGGGGGGGCAGATACGCAGTATTTT | CASSFLAGGADTQYF
. | TRBJ2-1 | . | TRBV5-5 | TGTGCCAGCAGCTTGGGCGGCAGGGGAGAGAACAATGAGCAGTTCTTC | CASSLGGRGENNEQFF
TRBD2 | TRBJ2-3 | . | TRBV11-3 | TGTGCCAGCAGCTTAGGCCCTAGCGGTCCGAACCCCACAGATACGCAGTATTTT | CASSLGPSGPNPTDTQYF
. | TRBJ2-3 | . | TRBV6-4 | TGTGCCAGCAGTCTTGGTTCCACAGATACGCAGTATTTT | CASSLGSTDTQYF
TRBD2 | TRBJ2-7 | . | TRBV2 | TGTGCCAGCAGCAAAACCGGGACTAACTACGAGCAGTACTTC | CASSKTGTNYEQYF
TRBD2 | TRBJ2-1 | . | TRBV6-5 | TGTGCCAGCAGTGTGCGGGAGGCCTACAATGAGCAGTTCTTC | CASSVREAYNEQFF
. | TRBJ2-5 | . | TRBV7-8 | TGTGCCAGCAGCTTAGTAGAGACCCAGTACTTC | CASSLVETQYF
. | TRBJ2-7 | few | TRBV11-2 | TGTGCCAGCAGCGACAGCAGGGCAACCTACGAGCAGTACTTC | CASSDSRATYEQYF
. | TRBJ1-3 | . | TRBV9 | TGTGCCAGCAGAGGAGGAAACACCATATATTTT | CASRGGNTIYF
. | TRBJ2-1 | . | TRBV13 | TGTGCCAGCAGCTTAGGCCTAGTGTCGGTAGTAGACAATGAGCAGTTCTTC | CASSLGLVSVVDNEQFF
. | TRBJ1-1 | . | TRBV11-2 | TGTGCCAGCAGCTTTTCCGGGACAAAAGAAGCTTTCTTT | CASSFSGTKEAFF
TRBD2 | TRBJ2-7 | . | TRBV19 | TGTGCCAGTAGTTCCCGGGTAGCGGGAGGTAGTGAGCAGTACTTC | CASSSRVAGGSEQYF
. | TRBJ2-2 | . | TRBV7-6 | TGTGCCAGCAGCCCGTACGCAAACGCGAACACCGGGGAGCTGTTTTTT | CASSPYANANTGELFF
. | TRBJ2-5 | . | TRBV5-4 | TGTGCCAGCAGCTCCGGGACGAATCAAGAGACCCAGTACTTC | CASSSGTNQETQYF
TRBD2 | TRBJ2-1 | few | TRBV18 | TGTGCCAGCTCACCTACTAGCGGCAATGAGCAGTTCTTC | CASSPTSGNEQFF
. | TRBJ2-5 | . | TRBV6-1 | TGTGCCAGCACTTGGTCCGGGGCCCAAGAGACCCAGTACTTC | CASTWSGAQETQYF
. | TRBJ2-1 | . | TRBV5-1 | TGCGCCAGCAGCCGGGACCCGCTAAACAATGAGCAGTTCTTC | CASSRDPLNNEQFF
TRBD2 | TRBJ2-1 | . | TRBV7-6 | TGTGCCAGCAGCTTAGCCGCTAGCGGGCATGAGCAGTTCTTC | CASSLAASGHEQFF
. | TRBJ1-2 | . | TRBV7-3 | TGTGCCAGACCAGGGACTGGCTACACCTTC | CARPGTGYTF
. | TRBJ1-5 | . | TRBV28 | TGTGCCAGCAGTTTCTCCAGGGAGAATCAGCCCCAGCATTTT | CASSFSRENQPQHF
. | TRBJ2-7 | . | TRBV27 | TGTGCCAGCAGTTTAGGGTTAGCAAGGGGCGAGCAGTACTTC | CASSLGLARGEQYF
TRBD1 | TRBJ1-1 | once | TRBV7-9 | TGTGCCAGCAGCGCTTCCGGGACAGCGAACACTGAAGCTTTCTTT | CASSASGTANTEAFF
. | TRBJ1-1 | . | TRBV5-5 | TGTGCCAGCAGCTTAGGGGTCCTCGAAGCTTTCTTT | CASSLGVLEAFF
TRBD1 | TRBJ2-3 | . | TRBV13 | TGTGCCAGCAGCCTGGGTACAGGGGCAGATACGCAGTATTTT | CASSLGTGADTQYF
. | TRBJ2-2 | . | TRBV5-8 | TGTGCCAGCAGCGTAACCGGGACGGCAAACACCGGGGAGCTGTTTTTT | CASSVTGTANTGELFF
TRBD2 | TRBJ2-5 | . | TRBV2 | TGTGCCAGCAGTGCGGTTAGCGGGGGGGGAGAGACCCAGTACTTC | CASSAVSGGGETQYF
. | TRBJ1-3 | . | TRBV11-2 | TGTGCCAGCAGCTTAGATCCAGCGAGGACCTCTGGAAACACCATATATTTT | CASSLDPARTSGNTIYF
TRBD2 | TRBJ2-1 | medium-sized | TRBV9 | TGTGCCAGCAGCGTAGTTGGCGGGGGGCGCAATGAGCAGTTCTTC | CASSVVGGGRNEQFF
TRBD2 | TRBJ2-3 | . | TRBV7-8 | TGTGCCAGCAGCCTTCTAGCGGGGGGAGGCACAGATACGCAGTATTTT | CASSLLAGGGTDTQYF